This TCR beta chain derives from a study of control samples from healthy donors and cancer patients. Trimming stripped 0 bases from V and 4 bases from J, with 10 bases between. CDR3 length: 14 residues. Germline V gives CDR1 SGHNT, CDR2 YYREEE (reference sequence). Libraries were prepared by immunoSEQ multiplex PCR; TCRdb keeps only in-frame clonotypes and omits some of them. The data contain 150,000 to 200,000 clones, 70% to 90% of them seen just once; the ten biggest clones take up 4% to 6%. J is TRBJ1-1 and V is TRBV5-4; the D is unclear. The sequencing input was blood. This TCR was sampled from a woman aged 25 to 45 in good health. Here the CDR3 reads CASSLEERVTEAFF. CDR3 bases: TGTGCCAGCAGCTTGGAGGAGCGGGTCACTGAAGCTTTCTTT.